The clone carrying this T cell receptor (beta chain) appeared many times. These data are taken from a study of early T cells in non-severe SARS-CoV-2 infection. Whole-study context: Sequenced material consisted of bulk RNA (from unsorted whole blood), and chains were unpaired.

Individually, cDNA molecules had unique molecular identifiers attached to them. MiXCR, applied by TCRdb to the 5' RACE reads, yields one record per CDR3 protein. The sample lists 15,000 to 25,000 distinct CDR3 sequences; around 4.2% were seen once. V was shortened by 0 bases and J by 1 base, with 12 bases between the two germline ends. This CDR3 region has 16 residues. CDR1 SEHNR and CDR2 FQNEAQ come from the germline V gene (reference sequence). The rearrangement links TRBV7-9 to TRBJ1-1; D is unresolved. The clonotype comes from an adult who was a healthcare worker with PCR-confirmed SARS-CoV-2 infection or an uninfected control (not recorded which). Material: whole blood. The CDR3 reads CASSLAMGDTNTEAFF. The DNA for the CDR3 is TGTGCCAGCAGCTTAGCGATGGGAGATACGAACACTGAAGCTTTCTTT.